Only one count was recorded for the clone carrying this TCR beta chain. No antigen is known for it. This CDR3 has 15 residues. V lost 6 bases and J lost 1; bases outside the gene matches: 3. Per germline, CDR1 MDHEN and CDR2 SYDVKM. This entry comes from a study of cytomegalovirus exposure and HLA in healthy donors. Study conclusions and caveats: In a later analysis, the majority of CMV-associated beta chains seemingly showed HLA restriction.

Vbeta (60) and Jbeta (13) primers were used in the PCR. Only in-frame clones appear in the TCRdb table, and some are missing; sequencing was by immunoSEQ multiplex PCR. The sample has some 170,000 clones, 80% seen once. This receptor was identified in a man between 18 and 35 years old in good health and CMV-seropositive. The chain couples TRBV28 to TRBJ2-7, with 13 bases identical to TRBD2. Material: PBMCs. The CDR3 is CASSRGLAGSYEQYF. The CDR3 DNA reads TGTGCCAGCAGCCGGGGACTAGCGGGATCCTACGAGCAGTACTTC.